These 11 T cell receptor beta chains came from one sample sequenced in a study of T cells in Graves' hyperthyroidism and ophthalmopathy. TCR beta CDR3 regions were amplified from RNA transcripts. Primed by the HTBI set, a first-round RT-PCR was run on the TCR CDR3. TCRdb analysed the multiplex PCR reads with MiXCR anew, one entry per CDR3 protein. The table has approximately 600,000 distinct CDR3 sequences, less than 25% seen once. The sample was blood. Source of these receptors: a young man with Graves' ophthalmopathy.

The genes are TRBV6-1 and TRBJ2-7; 9 bases are a match to TRBD2. The CDR3 is 18 residues long. J lost 3 bases, V lost 1 base, and 13 bases had no gene match. CDR1 and CDR2 (germline): MNHNS, SASEGT. The CDR3 reads CASSEGPGLASPYYEQYF. The CDR3 DNA is TGTGCCAGCAGTGAAGGACCCGGACTAGCGAGTCCCTACTACGAGCAGTACTTC.

This clonotype has at least ten counts. The chain links TRBV6-2 or TRBV6-3 to TRBJ1-5; 8 nucleotides line up with TRBD1. Germline V gene sequence: CDR1 MNHEY, CDR2 SVGEGT. With 6 bases clipped from V and 6 bases from J, the junction kept 13 bases outside the gene matches. There are 16 residues in the CDR3. The CDR3 region is CASRSSLRGRVQPQHF. CDR3 DNA: TGTGCCAGCAGAAGTTCGCTCAGGGGGCGCGTTCAGCCCCAGCATTTT.

The rearrangement joins TRBV27 to TRBJ2-1; no clear D. The CDR3 spans 14 residues. Looked up from germline, CDR1 is MNHEY and CDR2 is SMNVEV (reference sequence). Trimming pared 1 base from V and 5 bases from J, leaving 9 bases between. The DNA of the CDR3 is TGTGCCAGCAGTTTATTAGATGGGGACAATGAGCAGTTCTTC. This sequence encodes CASSLLDGDNEQFF.

Many counts were recorded for this clonotype. J is TRBJ1-2 and V is TRBV2; possible D gene TRBD1, 5 bases. Germline V CDR1 and CDR2: SNHLY, FYNNEI. The CDR3 is 14 residues long. Deletions cut 2 bases from V and 3 bases from J, with 10 bases between. In DNA, the CDR3 is TGTGCCAGCAGTGAAAGTATGGGGGACTATGGCTACACCTTC. Its protein is CASSESMGDYGYTF.

A remark on this clonotype: This may arise from a read error, as a much more abundant clone is one base away. The V and J genes are TRBV11-2 and TRBJ2-1, with 8 bases aligning to TRBD2. With the DNA end fitting TRBJ2-7 better, the J assignment may be wrong. From germline, CDR1 is SGHAT and CDR2 FQNNGV. The CDR3 runs to 11 residues. The CDR3 sequence: CASSSRGGQYF. Written as DNA, the CDR3 is TGTGCCAGCAGCTCCCGGGGGGGGCAGTACTTC.

This clonotype appeared many times. The J gene is TRBJ2-5, the V gene TRBV28; TRBD2 aligns across 8 bases. After removal of 5 bases from V and 7 bases from J, the junction contained 15 bases not matched to a gene. Germline CDR1 and CDR2: MDHEN and SYDVKM. This CDR3 contains 16 residues. As DNA, the CDR3 is TGTGCCAGCAGTCTCCCCCTCGGGGGGGGCGGTGTGACCCAGTACTTC. It translates to CASSLPLGGGGVTQYF.

A remark on this clonotype: This sequence may be a read error, since a much larger clone differs from it by one base. The chain couples TRBV11-2 to TRBJ2-1; D perhaps matches TRBD2 (6 bases). V dropped 2 bases and J dropped 10 bases, with 24 bases sitting between them. The CDR3 extends over 17 amino acids. CDR1 and CDR2 from the germline V gene are SGHAT and FQNNGV. DNA for the CDR3: TGTGCCAGCAGCTTAAGCCCTGCACTAGCTGTAGGTTACGAGCAGTTCTTC. Residues: CASSLSPALAVGYEQFF.

This chain connects TRBV11-3 to TRBJ2-1, with D maybe TRBD2 (6 bases). The CDR3 sequence is 11 residues long. Trimming cost V 5 bases and J 10 bases, with 9 bases left between them. Germline V gene data show CDR1 as SGHNT and CDR2 as YENEEA. CDR3 nucleotide sequence: TGTGCCAGCAGCGCGGGACGGGAGCAGTTCTTC. It is translated as CASSAGREQFF.

The V and J genes are TRBV15 and TRBJ2-2, with D possibly TRBD2 on 5 matching bases. The CDR3 sequence is 14 residues long. The germline V gene has CDR1 LNHNV and CDR2 YYDKDF (reference sequence). V was trimmed by 0 bases and J by 7 bases, leaving 9 bases between them. CDR3 residues: CATSRDYEGGELFF. The CDR3 DNA is TGTGCCACCAGCAGAGATTATGAGGGCGGGGAGCTGTTTTTT. The full variable domain, its missing parts supplied by reference TRBV15 and TRBJ2-2, is DAMVIQNPRYQVTQFGKPVTLSCSQTLNHNVMYWYQQKSSQAPKLLFHYYDKDFNNEADTPDNFQSRRPNTSFCFLDIRSPGLGDTAMYLCATSRDYEGGELFFGEGSRLTVL.

This clonotype was counted only a few times. This rearrangement joins TRBV7-9 to TRBJ2-1, with D perhaps TRBD2 (7 bases). CDR1 is SEHNR and CDR2 is FQNEAQ in the germline V gene (reference sequence). V gave up 2 bases and J gave up 7 bases, with 21 bases separating them. This CDR3 comprises 17 residues. The CDR3 reads CASSLSGARGGRNEQFF. The CDR3 DNA follows: TGTGCCAGCAGCTTAAGTGGAGCCAGGGGAGGGAGAAATGAGCAGTTCTTC.

This clonotype appeared many times. The gene calls are TRBV20-1 and TRBJ2-1; 7 nucleotides line up with TRBD2. Trimming removed 6 bases from V and 0 bases from J; junction bases left unmatched: 29. The length of the CDR3 is 22 residues. Germline values: CDR1 DFQATT, CDR2 SNEGSKA (reference sequence). CDR3 sequence: CSARVTPGRSSGGNPSYNEQFF. Written as DNA, the CDR3 is TGCAGTGCCCGAGTGACGCCAGGGAGATCTAGCGGAGGGAACCCCTCCTACAATGAGCAGTTCTTC.